A single sample is the source of the 20 T cell receptor beta chains below, sequenced in a study of immune heterogeneity within non-small cell lung tumors. Bulk tumor gDNA, 450 to 650 ng per sample, served as the TCR template. Every primary tumor yielded several biopsies, spaced far apart, that were taken during surgery. Newly diagnosed with untreated non-small cell lung cancer, the patients underwent curative surgery. TCR beta CDR3 regions came from multiplex PCR with 32 forward V and 13 reverse J primers. One entry per CDR3 protein, called by TCRdb with MiXCR from the multiplex PCR reads. The sample holds 1,000 to 1,500 distinct CDR3 sequences, over 40% seen once. Sequenced sample: lung tumor tissue. These receptors were taken from a man in his 60s with non-small cell lung cancer.

The V and J genes are TRBV24-1 and TRBJ2-2, with 9 nucleotides matching TRBD1. V lost 6 bases to trimming and J lost 4 bases; unmatched junction nucleotides: 8. The CDR3 spans 16 residues. Germline-derived CDR1 and CDR2 are KGHDR and SFDVKD. CDR3 residues: CATSYPGQGTTGELFF. In DNA, the CDR3 is TGTGCCACCAGTTATCCGGGACAGGGTACCACCGGGGAGCTGTTTTTT.

This chain joins TRBV7-3 and TRBJ2-7, with a weak D call TRBD1 (5 bases). This CDR3 is 17 amino acids long. V was clipped by 0 bases and J by 2 bases, with 17 bases between them. The V gene's germline CDR1 is SGHTA and CDR2 FQGTGA. The CDR3 region has the DNA TGTGCCAGCAGCTTAACGAAACCCCCACAGGTGCCCTACGAGCAGTACTTC. This codes for CASSLTKPPQVPYEQYF.

J is TRBJ2-2 and V is TRBV27; D is undetermined. The CDR3 covers 16 residues. Germline V gives CDR1 MNHEY, CDR2 SMNVEV (reference sequence). V lost 0 bases, J lost 8 bases, and 16 bases lay in between. CDR3 loop: CASSLSGPSIGGELFF. The DNA of the CDR3 is TGTGCCAGCAGTTTATCGGGCCCGTCCATAGGTGGGGAGCTGTTTTTT.

In this sample, this clonotype is large. The chain is built from TRBV15 and TRBJ1-5; no clear D. The CDR3 length is 14 residues. Trimming shortened V by 4 bases and J by 4 bases, and 11 bases separated the two germline ends. The germline V gene has CDR1 LNHNV and CDR2 YYDKDF (reference sequence). CDR3 bases: TGTGCCACCAGCACCAATACGGGGAATCAGCCCCAGCATTTT. Protein: CATSTNTGNQPQHF.

There are a few counts of this clonotype. The chain links TRBV6-1 to TRBJ1-2; a weak D match, TRBD1 (5 bases). Trimming shortened V by 0 bases and J by 1 base, and 9 bases separated the two germline ends. Germline V lookup: CDR1 MNHNS, CDR2 SASEGT. CDR3 length: 15 residues. CDR3 sequence: CASSEAGRYNYGYTF. CDR3 bases: TGTGCCAGCAGTGAAGCGGGGCGATATAACTATGGCTACACCTTC.

This chain uses TRBV30 with TRBJ2-1; D is unclear. The DNA end is a closer match to TRBJ2-3, so the J assignment may be wrong. Germline V lookup: CDR1 GTSNPN, CDR2 SVGIG (reference sequence). The CDR3 is 12 amino acids. This CDR3 reads CAWSVRVGTQYF. In DNA form, the CDR3 reads TGTGCCTGGAGTGTTAGGGTGGGTACGCAGTATTTT.

The chain joins TRBV20-1 to TRBJ1-4, with D unresolved. Trimming left V 0 bases short and J 1 base short, with 9 bases between. The CDR3 is 15 residues long. CDR1 and CDR2 from the germline V gene are DFQATT and SNEGSKA (reference sequence). The CDR3 DNA follows: TGCAGTGCTAGAGATAGCGAGGGAACTAATGAAAAACTGTTTTTT. Translated: CSARDSEGTNEKLFF.

The chain joins TRBV2 to TRBJ2-7; 8 positions match TRBD2. The CDR3 consists of 14 residues. CDR1 is SNHLY and CDR2 is FYNNEI in the germline V gene. With V trimmed by 6 bases and J by 7 bases, 11 bases remained unmatched. Written as DNA, the CDR3 is TGTGCCAGCAGCTTCGGCCGGGAGGGTAGGGAGCAGTACTTC. Translated, it gives CASSFGREGREQYF.

This clonotype appeared a few times. The chain recombines TRBV7-2 with TRBJ1-2; D remains unclear. The CDR3 covers 13 residues. The germline CDR1 and CDR2 sequences are SGHTA and FQGNSA. With 4 bases removed from V and 7 bases from J, the gap between germline ends came to 13 bases. The CDR3 protein is CASSSMRVGGYTF. CDR3 in DNA: TGTGCCAGCAGCTCGATGCGGGTTGGTGGCTACACCTTC.

The V and J genes are TRBV5-1 and TRBJ2-7, with TRBD1 matching 7 bases. V shed 4 bases and J 3 bases; nucleotides not matched to a gene: 4. CDR3 length: 13 residues. CDR1 and CDR2 from the germline V gene are SGHRS and YFSETQ. CDR3 sequence (DNA): TGCGCCAGCAGCCCCCGACAGGGCTACGAGCAGTACTTC. Translated, it gives CASSPRQGYEQYF.

This clonotype qualifies as large. The V gene is TRBV15, the J gene TRBJ2-7, with TRBD2 identical over 10 bases. Trimming cost V 5 bases and J 7 bases; bases outside gene matches: 5. CDR1 is LNHNV, CDR2 YYDKDF, per germline (reference sequence). The CDR3 has 13 residues. The CDR3 reads CATSGLAGEEQYV. The CDR3 nucleotides read TGTGCCACCAGCGGGCTAGCGGGAGAGGAGCAGTACGTC.

This sequence joins TRBV11-3 and TRBJ2-7, with D possibly matching TRBD1 (6 bases). Germline V lookup: CDR1 SGHNT, CDR2 YENEEA. The CDR3 consists of 14 residues. CDR3 nucleotides: TGTGCCAACAGCTTAACAGGGATTGGTTACGAGCAGTACGTC. Protein: CANSLTGIGYEQYV.

The chain recombines TRBV19 with TRBJ2-3; D unresolved. The V and J ends lost 6 bases and 4 bases respectively, with 17 bases between them. The CDR3 has 15 amino acids. CDR1 is LNHDA, CDR2 SQIVND, per germline (reference sequence). In DNA form, the CDR3 reads TGTGCCAGTAGCCCCACTACACCGGACCCAGATACGCAGTATTTT. Translated, it gives CASSPTTPDPDTQYF. The full variable domain, its missing parts supplied by reference TRBV19 and TRBJ2-3, is DGGITQSPKYLFRKEGQNVTLSCEQNLNHDAMYWYRQDPGQGLRLIYYSQIVNDFQKGDIAEGYSVSREKKESFPLTVTSAQKNPTAFYLCASSPTTPDPDTQYFGPGTRLTVL.

J is TRBJ1-5 and V is TRBV3-1; D call uncertain. The CDR3 covers 12 residues. The germline gives CDR1 LGHDT, CDR2 YNNKEL (reference sequence). V lost 4 bases, J lost 9 bases, and 10 bases lay in between. As DNA, the CDR3 is TGTGCCAGCAGCCCCCGAAGTGGGCCCCAGCATTTT. It codes for CASSPRSGPQHF.

The chain couples TRBV6-5 to TRBJ2-5, with 8 nucleotides matching TRBD1. The J segment lost 4 bases and the V segment lost 0 bases, leaving 1 base of the junction unmatched. CDR3 length: 14 amino acids. Germline values: CDR1 MNHEY, CDR2 SVGAGI. The CDR3 loop is CASSYSGQGETQYF. CDR3 in DNA: TGTGCCAGCAGTTACTCCGGACAGGGAGAGACCCAGTACTTC.

The V call is TRBV27, the J call TRBJ1-6; possible D gene TRBD1, 5 bases. Per the germline V gene, CDR1 is MNHEY and CDR2 is SMNVEV (reference sequence). The CDR3 is made up of 15 amino acids. The V end lost 5 bases, the J end lost 6 bases, and 14 bases lay between the germline ends. CDR3 DNA sequence: TGTGCCAGCAGTAAATTAGGGGCAGCTAATTCACCCCTCCACTTT. Its translation: CASSKLGAANSPLHF.

This clonotype is deemed large. The chain employs TRBV3-1 and TRBJ1-2; 8 bases match TRBD1. This CDR3 spans 15 amino acids. V dropped 0 bases and J dropped 8; count of bases not matched to a gene: 8. The germline gives CDR1 LGHDT, CDR2 YNNKEL (reference sequence). The CDR3 DNA is TGTGCCAGCAGCCAAGATCCTCAGGGGGCGCGGGGCTACACCTTC. Amino acid sequence: CASSQDPQGARGYTF.

The chain joins TRBV9 to TRBJ2-7, with 8 bases matching TRBD2. This CDR3 is 15 amino acids long. CDR1 is SGDLS, CDR2 YYNGEE, per germline. The ends lost 4 bases at V and 0 bases at J; junction bases unmatched: 6. CDR3 region: CASSSISGNSYEQYF. CDR3 sequence (DNA): TGTGCCAGCAGCTCTATTAGCGGGAACTCCTACGAGCAGTACTTC. The variable domain in full, completed from reference TRBV9 and TRBJ2-7, reads DSGVTQTPKHLITATGQRVTLRCSPRSGDLSVYWYQQSLDQGLQFLIQYYNGEERAKGNILERFSAQQFPDLHSELNLSSLELGDSALYFCASSSISGNSYEQYFGPGTRLTVT.

The chain employs TRBV6-5 and TRBJ1-5, with no clear D. V dropped 5 bases and J dropped 5 bases, with 10 bases sitting between them. Germline assignment: CDR1 MNHEY and CDR2 SVGAGI. The CDR3 sequence is 13 residues long. The CDR3 reads CASSHRADQPQHF. The CDR3 DNA reads as TGTGCCAGCAGTCACCGGGCCGATCAGCCCCAGCATTTT.

This clonotype has more than one count but fewer than ten. V gene TRBV4-1 combines with J gene TRBJ1-3; D uncertain. CDR1 and CDR2 (germline): MGHRA, YSYEKL. The CDR3 consists of 15 residues. The V gene lost 0 bases and the J gene lost 0 bases, with 6 bases spanning the gap. CDR3 DNA sequence: TGCGCCAGCAGCCAAGAGGCAGACTCTGGAAACACCATATATTTT. This encodes CASSQEADSGNTIYF.